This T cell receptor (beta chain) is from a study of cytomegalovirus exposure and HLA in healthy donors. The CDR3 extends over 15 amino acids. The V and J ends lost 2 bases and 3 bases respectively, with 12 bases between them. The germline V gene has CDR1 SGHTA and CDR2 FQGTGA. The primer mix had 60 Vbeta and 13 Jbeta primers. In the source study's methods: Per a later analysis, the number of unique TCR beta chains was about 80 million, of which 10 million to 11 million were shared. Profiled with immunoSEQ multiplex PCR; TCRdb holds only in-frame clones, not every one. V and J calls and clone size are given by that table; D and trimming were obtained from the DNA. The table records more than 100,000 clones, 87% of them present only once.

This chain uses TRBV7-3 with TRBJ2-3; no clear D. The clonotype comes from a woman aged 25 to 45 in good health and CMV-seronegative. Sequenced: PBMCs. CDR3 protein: CASSLGSNPTDTQYF. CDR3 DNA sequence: TGTGCCAGCAGCTTAGGCAGTAACCCGACAGATACGCAGTATTTT. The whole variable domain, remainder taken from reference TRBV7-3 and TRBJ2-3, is GAGVSQTPSNKVTEKGKYVELRCDPISGHTALYWYRQSLGQGPEFLIYFQGTGAADDSGLPNDRFFAVRPEGSVSTLKIQRTERGDSAVYLCASSLGSNPTDTQYFGPGTRLTVL.